The rows below give T cell receptor beta chains drawn from one sample of a study of cytomegalovirus exposure and HLA in healthy donors. TCRdb's table, derived via immunoSEQ multiplex PCR, lists solely in-frame clones and lacks some. The sample includes some 170,000 clones, around 85% seen only once; the top ten take approximately 5%. The sequencing input was PBMCs. Receptors originate from a woman aged 30 to 39 in good health and CMV-seronegative. Both conserved end residues are part of each CDR3. Fields, in order: J gene, D gene, V gene, clone size, CDR3 DNA, CDR3 protein. D genes are given only for firm matches. Size values are once, few and many counts, or a class for expanded clones, and some rows have none.

>TRBJ2-1|TRBD1|TRBV6-5|.
TGTGCCAGCAGTTCGACCGGGACAGGGTACTACAATGAGCAGTTCTTC
CASSSTGTGYYNEQFF
>TRBJ1-5|.|TRBV7-9|.
TGTGCCAGCAGCCCTCGGGGCGGCAGCAATCAGCCCCAGCATTTT
CASSPRGGSNQPQHF
>TRBJ2-2|TRBD2|TRBV7-6|.
TGTGCCAGCGGACATACAGCGGGGGGTTACACCGGGGAGCTGTTTTTT
CASGHTAGGYTGELFF
>TRBJ2-7|.|TRBV2|.
TGTGCCAGCAGCCGTTCGGGTACCTACGAGCAGTACTTC
CASSRSGTYEQYF
>TRBJ2-7|.|TRBV21-1|many
TGTGCCAGCAGCAAATCAGGACAGAGCTCCTACGAGCAGTACTTC
CASSKSGQSSYEQYF
>TRBJ1-5|.|TRBV19|.
TGTGCCAGTGGGTTGTTGGACCAGCCCCAGCATTTT
CASGLLDQPQHF
>TRBJ2-2|.|TRBV13|.
TGTGCCAGCAGCCCCGGTTCACCATCGAACACCGGGGAGCTGTTTTTT
CASSPGSPSNTGELFF
>TRBJ2-7|TRBD1|TRBV5-6|few
TGTGCCAGCCTGACAGGGGCCTACGAGCAGTACTTC
CASLTGAYEQYF
>TRBJ1-4|.|TRBV6-6|.
TGTGCCAGCAGCTCGTCTCTTTGGGCCGCTAATGAAAAACTGTTTTTT
CASSSSLWAANEKLFF
>TRBJ2-5|TRBD1|TRBV5-6|once
TGTGCCAGCAGCTACCCGACAGGGCAAGAGACCCAGTACTTC
CASSYPTGQETQYF
>TRBJ2-2|.|TRBV27|.
TGTGCCAGCAGTTTGTTGGGTGTAGCGGCGAACACCGGGGAGCTGTTTTTT
CASSLLGVAANTGELFF
>TRBJ2-7|TRBD2|TRBV6-5|.
TGTGCCAGCAGCCGCGGGACTAGCGGCTCCTACGAGCAGTACTTC
CASSRGTSGSYEQYF
>TRBJ2-7|TRBD2|TRBV19|.
TGTGCCAGTAGTCCCCGGGACTACTCTTACGAGCAGTACTTC
CASSPRDYSYEQYF
>TRBJ2-3|TRBD2|TRBV12-5|.
TGTGCTAGTGGGCCGGAAGCGGGAGTTACAGATACGCAGTATTTT
CASGPEAGVTDTQYF
>TRBJ2-7|.|TRBV28|.
TGTGCCAGCAGTTTATTATCTCCCGACGAGCAGTACTTC
CASSLLSPDEQYF
>TRBJ1-2|.|TRBV2|.
TGTGCCAGCAAAGTAGACAGGAGCTATGGCTACACCTTC
CASKVDRSYGYTF
>TRBJ1-1|.|TRBV5-6|.
TGTGCCAGCAGCTTTCGCCGTGAAGCTTTCTTT
CASSFRREAFF
>TRBJ2-5|.|TRBV5-1|.
TGCGCCAGCAGCTTTGGCGACAGAGTACAAGAGACCCAGTACTTC
CASSFGDRVQETQYF
>TRBJ1-6|.|TRBV5-6|.
TGTGCCAGCAGCTCGGGAGGGGGGTCTGTTTCACCCCTCCACTTT
CASSSGGGSVSPLHF
>TRBJ2-4|.|TRBV6-1|.
TGTGCCAGCAGTGAGAGATTTGTGATCGGGGCAGGGATGGTCATTCAGTACTTC
CASSERFVIGAGMVIQYF
>TRBJ1-5|.|TRBV5-1|.
TGCGCCAGCAGCTTCTCAGGGAAGCCCAATCAGCCCCAGCATTTT
CASSFSGKPNQPQHF
>TRBJ2-3|TRBD2|TRBV6-5|.
TGTGCCAGCAGTTGGACTAGCGGGAGGCCAGATACGCAGTATTTT
CASSWTSGRPDTQYF
>TRBJ2-3|TRBD1|TRBV5-1|.
TGCGCCAGCAGCTTACCAGGGGGTAGTGCAGATACGCAGTATTTT
CASSLPGGSADTQYF
>TRBJ1-1|TRBD1|TRBV9|.
TGTGCCAGCAGCGAAACCGGGACAGGGGTTACTGAAGCTTTCTTT
CASSETGTGVTEAFF
>TRBJ1-1|TRBD1|TRBV28|.
TGTGCCAGCAGTTTCTCACAGGGGCGGGACACTGAAGCTTTCTTT
CASSFSQGRDTEAFF
>TRBJ2-7|.|TRBV6-1|.
TGTGCCAGCAGTGGTTATTACGAGCAGTACTTC
CASSGYYEQYF
>TRBJ2-2|.|TRBV27|.
TGTGCCAGCACCCAGGCAGGGGTGAACACCGGGGAGCTGTTTTTT
CASTQAGVNTGELFF
>TRBJ2-7|.|TRBV14|.
TGTGCCAGCAGCCGGACAATACCTCCCTACGAGCAGTACTTC
CASSRTIPPYEQYF
>TRBJ1-1|.|TRBV6-6|.
TGTGCCAGCAGTTTCGGTCGAACCTCTGAAGCTTTCTTT
CASSFGRTSEAFF
>TRBJ1-2|TRBD1|TRBV5-4|.
TGTGCCAGCAGCTCGCTACAGGGGCCCTATGGCTACACCTTC
CASSSLQGPYGYTF
>TRBJ2-7|TRBD2|TRBV4-2|.
TGTGCCAGCGGAAGGACTAGCGGGAGCTACGAGCAGTACTTC
CASGRTSGSYEQYF
>TRBJ2-3|TRBD2|TRBV6-5|.
TGTGCCAGCAGCGCCGGGACTAGCGGGGGGAATACGCAGTATTTT
CASSAGTSGGNTQYF
>TRBJ2-1|TRBD1|TRBV11-2|once
TGTGCCAGCAGCCCGGGACAGGGCCGTAATGAGCAGTTCTTC
CASSPGQGRNEQFF
>TRBJ2-7|TRBD2|TRBV27|few
TGTGCCAGCAGCACCTCTACTAGCGTCGAGCAGTACTTC
CASSTSTSVEQYF
>TRBJ2-1|.|TRBV4-1|.
TGCGCCAGCAGCCAAGGCGGGGCTGTGGGGGCGATTAATGAGCAGTTCTTC
CASSQGGAVGAINEQFF
>TRBJ1-2|.|TRBV5-1|.
TGCGCCAGCAGATATGGGGAGAACTATGGCTACACCTTC
CASRYGENYGYTF
>TRBJ2-1|TRBD2|TRBV9|.
TGTGCCAGCAGCCAAACTAGCGGGGCGTACAATGAGCAGTTCTTC
CASSQTSGAYNEQFF
>TRBJ1-2|TRBD1|TRBV27|.
TGTGCCAGCAGTTTAGTAGGTAGCGGGACAGGGCATGGCTACACCTTC
CASSLVGSGTGHGYTF
>TRBJ2-1|TRBD1|TRBV28|.
TGTGCCAGCAGTTTTGAGGGCAGGGGGATCTATGAGCAGTTCTTC
CASSFEGRGIYEQFF
>TRBJ2-3|TRBD2|TRBV4-3|.
TGCGCCAGCAGCCAGGGGGTTAGCGGGGGCGGGACAGATACGCAGTATTTT
CASSQGVSGGGTDTQYF
>TRBJ2-7|.|TRBV21-1|.
TGTGCCAGCAGCAAAGTCCCAGTCTACGAGCAGTACTTC
CASSKVPVYEQYF
>TRBJ2-2|TRBD2|TRBV5-4|once
TGTGCCAGCAGCGGTAGCGGGAAAGCCACCGGGGAGCTGTTTTTT
CASSGSGKATGELFF
>TRBJ1-6|.|TRBV2|.
TGTGCCAGCAGTGACCGGGGTGGAAATTATTCACCCCTCCACTTT
CASSDRGGNYSPLHF
>TRBJ2-1|.|TRBV9|.
TGTGCCAGCAGCGTAGCGGGACTGGGTAATGAGCAGTTCTTC
CASSVAGLGNEQFF
>TRBJ2-2|.|TRBV29-1|few
TGCAGCGTTGATAAACTGGTTGGCGGGGAGCTGTTTTTT
CSVDKLVGGELFF
>TRBJ2-1|.|TRBV11-2|many
TGTGCCAGCAGCTCCTCGGGTTATGGCGGTTCCATTTACAATGAGCAGTTCTTC
CASSSSGYGGSIYNEQFF
>TRBJ1-6|TRBD1|TRBV6-1|.
TGTGCCAGCAGTGATGTTGGGACAGGAAGTAATTCACCCCTCCACTTT
CASSDVGTGSNSPLHF
>TRBJ2-1|.|TRBV6-5|.
TGTGCCAGCAGACCCCACGGGACCAACAATGAGCAGTTCTTC
CASRPHGTNNEQFF
>TRBJ2-7|TRBD1|TRBV5-6|.
TGTGCCAGCAGCCTCGGGACAGTCTACGAGCAGTACTTC
CASSLGTVYEQYF
>TRBJ1-2|TRBD1|TRBV28|.
TGTGCCAGCAGCAACTATCAGGGGGCCTCAGCTAACTATGGCTACACCTTC
CASSNYQGASANYGYTF
>TRBJ2-7|TRBD2|TRBV27|.
TGTGCCAGCAGTTTAGAAGCGGGATACGAGCAGTACTTC
CASSLEAGYEQYF
>TRBJ2-7|TRBD1|TRBV13|once
TGTGCCAGCAGCCTCGGACAGGGGGGGGCCTACGAGCAGTACTTC
CASSLGQGGAYEQYF
>TRBJ1-5|.|TRBV6-6|.
TGTGCCAGCAGGTACACAGAGGGGATTCAGCCCCAGCATTTT
CASRYTEGIQPQHF